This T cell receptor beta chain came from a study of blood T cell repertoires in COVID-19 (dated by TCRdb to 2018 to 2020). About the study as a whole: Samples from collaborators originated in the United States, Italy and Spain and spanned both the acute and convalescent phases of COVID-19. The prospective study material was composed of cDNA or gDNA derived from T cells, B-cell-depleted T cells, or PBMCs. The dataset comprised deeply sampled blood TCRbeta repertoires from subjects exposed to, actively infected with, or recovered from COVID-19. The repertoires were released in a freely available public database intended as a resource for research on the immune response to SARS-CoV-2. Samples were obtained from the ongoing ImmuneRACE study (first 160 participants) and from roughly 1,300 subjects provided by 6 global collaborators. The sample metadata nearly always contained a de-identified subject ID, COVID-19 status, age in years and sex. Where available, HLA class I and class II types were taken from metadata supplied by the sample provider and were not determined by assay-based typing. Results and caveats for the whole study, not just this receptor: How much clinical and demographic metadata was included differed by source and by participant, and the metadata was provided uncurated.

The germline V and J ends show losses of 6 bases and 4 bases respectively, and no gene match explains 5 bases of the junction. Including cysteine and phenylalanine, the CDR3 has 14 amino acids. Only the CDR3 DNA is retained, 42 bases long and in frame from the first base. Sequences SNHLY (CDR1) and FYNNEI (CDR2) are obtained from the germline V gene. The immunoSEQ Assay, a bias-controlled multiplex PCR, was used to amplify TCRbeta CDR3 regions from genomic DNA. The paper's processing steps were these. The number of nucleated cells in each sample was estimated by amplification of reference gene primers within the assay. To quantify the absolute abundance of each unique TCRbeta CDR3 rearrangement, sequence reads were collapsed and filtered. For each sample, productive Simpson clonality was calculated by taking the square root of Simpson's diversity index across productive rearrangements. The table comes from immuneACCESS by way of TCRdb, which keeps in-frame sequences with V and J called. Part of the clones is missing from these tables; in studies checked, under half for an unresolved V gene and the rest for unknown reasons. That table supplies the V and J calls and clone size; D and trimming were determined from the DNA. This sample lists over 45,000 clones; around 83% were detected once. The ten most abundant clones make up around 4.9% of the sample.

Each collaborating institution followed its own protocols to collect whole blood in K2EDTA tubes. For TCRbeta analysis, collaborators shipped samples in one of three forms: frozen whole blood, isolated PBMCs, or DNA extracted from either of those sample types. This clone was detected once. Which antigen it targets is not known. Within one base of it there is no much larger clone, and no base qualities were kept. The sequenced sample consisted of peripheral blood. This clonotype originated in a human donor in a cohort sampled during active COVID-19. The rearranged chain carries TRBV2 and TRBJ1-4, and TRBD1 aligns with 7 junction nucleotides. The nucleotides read TGTGCCAGCAGGCAGGGGGGCCTTAATGAAAAACTGTTTTTT. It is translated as CASRQGGLNEKLFF.